This TCR beta chain emerged from a study of blood T cell repertoires in COVID-19. About the research overall: Sample material is recorded as cDNA or gDNA derived from T cells, B-cell-depleted T cells, or PBMCs.

Germline V gene sequence: CDR1 MDHEN, CDR2 SYDVKM. The CDR3 totals 13 residues. Trimming shortened V by 6 bases and J by 1 base, and 10 bases separated the two germline ends. Data came from immunoSEQ multiplex PCR; TCRdb stores just in-frame clones and leaves some out. This table has nearly 95,000 clones, about 87% appearing once. This clone was observed a single time. The chain carries TRBV28 and TRBJ2-7; D may be TRBD2 (5 bases). The clonotype comes from a human donor with acute or convalescent COVID-19. The donor label of this sample is uncertain. Sequenced material: peripheral blood. This CDR3 is CASRNEGSYEQYF. CDR3 nucleotide sequence: TGTGCCAGCAGAAATGAGGGATCCTACGAGCAGTACTTC.